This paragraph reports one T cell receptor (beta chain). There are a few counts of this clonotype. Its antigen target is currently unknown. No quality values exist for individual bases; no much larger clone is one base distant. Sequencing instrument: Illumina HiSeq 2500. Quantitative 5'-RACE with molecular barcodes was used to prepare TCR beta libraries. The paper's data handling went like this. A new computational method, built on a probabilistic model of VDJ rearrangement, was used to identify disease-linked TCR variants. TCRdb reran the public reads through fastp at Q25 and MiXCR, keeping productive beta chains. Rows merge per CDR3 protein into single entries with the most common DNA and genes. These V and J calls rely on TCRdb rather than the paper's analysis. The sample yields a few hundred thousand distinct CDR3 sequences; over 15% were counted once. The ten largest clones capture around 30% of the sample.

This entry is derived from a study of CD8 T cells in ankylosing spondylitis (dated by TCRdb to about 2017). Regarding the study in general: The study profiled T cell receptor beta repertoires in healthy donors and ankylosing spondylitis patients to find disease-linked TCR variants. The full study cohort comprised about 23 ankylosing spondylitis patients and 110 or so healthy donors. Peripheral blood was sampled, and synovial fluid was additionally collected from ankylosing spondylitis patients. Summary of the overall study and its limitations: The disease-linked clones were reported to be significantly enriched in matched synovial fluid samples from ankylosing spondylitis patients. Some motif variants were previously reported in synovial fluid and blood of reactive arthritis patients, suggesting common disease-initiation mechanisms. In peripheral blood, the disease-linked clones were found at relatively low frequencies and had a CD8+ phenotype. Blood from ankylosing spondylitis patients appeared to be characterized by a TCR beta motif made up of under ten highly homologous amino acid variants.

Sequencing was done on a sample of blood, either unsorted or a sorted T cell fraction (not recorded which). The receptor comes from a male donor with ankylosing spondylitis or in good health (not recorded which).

The CDR3 has the sequence CASSLPWTSGYSYEQYF. The nucleotides read TGTGCCAGCAGCTTACCCTGGACTAGCGGATACTCCTACGAGCAGTACTTC. Recombination linked TRBV5-6 to TRBJ2-7; 10 nucleotides in the junction match TRBD2. Per the germline V gene, SGHDT is the CDR1 and YYEEEE is the CDR2. The CDR3 holds 17 amino acids from the cysteine to the phenylalanine. Only CDR3 DNA remains: 51 bases, in frame from the first base. V loses 2 bases at its end and J loses 0 bases; junction bases beyond the gene matches: 8.